Each of the 11 T cell receptor beta chains below was sequenced from the same sample in a study of control samples from healthy donors and cancer patients. TCRdb's copy holds only in-frame clones and misses some; the assay was immunoSEQ multiplex PCR. The sample includes some 160,000 clones, approximately 90% seen only once; the top ten take roughly 0.7%. The sequencing sample was made of blood. These receptors all stem from a woman in her twenties or thirties in good health.

The chain uses TRBV7-9 and TRBJ2-5; TRBD1 matches at 10 bases. V shed 6 bases, J shed 5 bases, and the junction held 9 bases outside the gene matches. This CDR3 is built from 15 residues. Germline V gene data show CDR1 as SEHNR and CDR2 as FQNEAQ (reference sequence). The CDR3 protein is CASRTTGGVGETQYF. CDR3 DNA sequence: TGTGCCAGCAGAACGACAGGGGGCGTGGGGGAGACCCAGTACTTC.

The V gene is TRBV25-1, the J gene TRBJ1-1; D perhaps matches TRBD1 (5 bases). The CDR3 loop spans 14 amino acids. V shed 1 base and J shed 4 bases, with 10 bases lying between them. The V gene's germline CDR1 is MGHDK and CDR2 SYGVNS. CDR3 DNA: TGTGCCAGCAGTGAATGGGGGGTCGGCACTGAAGCTTTCTTT. Its translation is CASSEWGVGTEAFF.

V and J are TRBV13 and TRBJ2-7; tentatively, D is TRBD1 or TRBD2 (5 bases each). Per germline, CDR1 PRHDT and CDR2 FYEKMQ (reference sequence). The CDR3 runs to 14 residues. V dropped 4 bases and J dropped 2 bases, with 12 bases sitting between them. The chain's CDR3 is CASSSQGVTYEQYF. In DNA, the CDR3 is TGTGCCAGCAGCTCCCAGGGAGTAACCTACGAGCAGTACTTC.

The V and J genes are TRBV28 and TRBJ2-1; 8 positions match TRBD2. The trim removed 4 bases at V and 1 base at J, leaving 9 bases unmatched. Germline CDR1 MDHEN, CDR2 SYDVKM. This CDR3 region has 17 residues. This CDR3 reads CASSSPAGAPSYNEQFF. The CDR3 DNA sequence: TGTGCCAGCAGTTCCCCAGCGGGGGCTCCATCCTACAATGAGCAGTTCTTC.

The rearrangement links TRBV7-3 to TRBJ2-3; D unclear. The V and J ends lost 1 base and 2 bases respectively, with 7 bases between them. This CDR3 is built from 14 residues. Germline-derived CDR1 and CDR2 are SGHTA and FQGTGA. CDR3: CASSLSQSTDTQYF. The CDR3 nucleotides are TGTGCCAGCAGCTTAAGTCAGTCCACAGATACGCAGTATTTT.

The chain combines TRBV5-8 with TRBJ1-5; D is unresolved. Germline CDR1 is SGHTS and CDR2 is YDEGEE. Trimming stripped 4 bases from V and 9 bases from J, with 5 bases between. The length of the CDR3 is 10 residues. CDR3 residues: CASSLGPQHF. DNA of the CDR3: TGTGCCAGCAGCCTAGGGCCCCAGCATTTT. Looking up the rest from reference TRBV5-8 and TRBJ1-5 gives the full variable domain: EAGVTQSPTHLIKTRGQQATLRCSPISGHTSVYWYQQALGLGLQFLLWYDEGEERNRGNFPPRFSGRQFPNYSSELNVNALELEDSALYLCASSLGPQHFGDGTRLSIL.

This clone occurred once. The rearrangement uses TRBV5-8 and TRBJ1-5; 9 nucleotides agree with TRBD1. Germline V lookup: CDR1 SGHTS, CDR2 YDEGEE. This CDR3 comprises 14 residues. Trimming took 4 bases from V and 5 from J; bases not matched to a gene: 4. The CDR3 protein is CASSLWTGDQPQHF. The CDR3 nucleotides read TGTGCCAGCAGCCTGTGGACAGGGGATCAGCCCCAGCATTTT.

The chain combines TRBV6-6 with TRBJ2-1, with 14 nucleotides matching TRBD2. Germline V gene data show CDR1 as MNHNY and CDR2 as SVGAGI (reference sequence). The CDR3 runs 14 residues. J lost 8 bases, V lost 7 bases, and 4 bases had no gene match. The CDR3: CASTRLAGGDEQFF. DNA for the CDR3: TGTGCCAGCACCCGACTAGCGGGAGGGGATGAGCAGTTCTTC.

The chain has TRBV7-2 and TRBJ2-5, with TRBD1 matching 7 bases. Germline loops: CDR1 SGHTA, CDR2 FQGNSA. The CDR3 has 14 amino acids. The V segment lost 4 bases and the J segment 5 bases; nucleotides outside the gene matches: 7. The CDR3, as DNA: TGTGCCAGCAGCTACATACAGGGGTACGAGACCCAGTACTTC. Protein: CASSYIQGYETQYF. Using reference TRBV7-2 and TRBJ2-5 for the parts outside the CDR3, the full variable domain is GAGVSQSPSNKVTEKGKDVELRCDPISGHTALYWYRQSLGQGLEFLIYFQGNSAPDKSGLPSDRFSAERTGGSVSTLTIQRTQQEDSAVYLCASSYIQGYETQYFGPGTRLLVL.

The V gene is TRBV7-9, the J gene TRBJ2-5; 7 nucleotides agree with TRBD2. Germline CDR1 SEHNR, CDR2 FQNEAQ (reference sequence). The CDR3 sequence is 13 residues long. After removal of 2 bases from V and 5 bases from J, the junction contained 2 bases not matched to a gene. CDR3 region: CASSLMGGETQYF. As DNA, the CDR3 is TGTGCCAGCAGCTTAATGGGGGGGGAGACCCAGTACTTC.

In DNA form, the CDR3 reads TGTGCCACCAGTGACCCCGGAGCGGCCCGAGATACGCAGTATTTT. Its translation: CATSDPGAARDTQYF. This chain connects TRBV24-1 to TRBJ2-3, with a weak D call TRBD2 (5 bases). This CDR3 spans 15 amino acids. Germline CDR1 is KGHDR and CDR2 is SFDVKD. V was trimmed by 4 bases and J by 5 bases, leaving 15 bases between them.